A single sample is the source of the 16 T cell receptor beta chains below, sequenced in a study of T cell repertoires in cytomegalovirus infection. TCRdb ran MiXCR on the reads and lists one entry per CDR3 protein. The table records 150,000 to 200,000 distinct CDR3 sequences, 14% of them present only once. The sample taken for sequencing was PBMCs. The receptors derive from a human donor in good health (CMV status not recorded). Some clones in this sample may be carry-over from other donors' samples.

This clonotype was counted many times. The V gene is TRBV7-9, the J gene TRBJ2-3; 7 positions match TRBD1. From germline, CDR1 is SEHNR and CDR2 FQNEAQ (reference sequence). J was trimmed by 3 bases and V by 3 bases; bases with no gene match: 6. The CDR3 has 15 residues. In DNA form, the CDR3 reads TGTGCCAGCAGCTTCCAAAAACAGGGGACAGATACGCAGTATTTT. It specifies CASSFQKQGTDTQYF.

The V and J genes are TRBV9 and TRBJ2-7; 7 bases line up with TRBD1. The germline V gene has CDR1 SGDLS and CDR2 YYNGEE. Germline trimming cut 2 bases from V and 5 bases from J; bases unmatched to any gene: 10. The CDR3 consists of 15 residues. The CDR3 loop is CASSVQTGPLHEQYF. The CDR3 region has the DNA TGTGCCAGCAGCGTCCAGACAGGGCCTCTCCACGAGCAGTACTTC. Together with reference TRBV9 and TRBJ2-7, the CDR3 gives the full variable domain: DSGVTQTPKHLITATGQRVTLRCSPRSGDLSVYWYQQSLDQGLQFLIQYYNGEERAKGNILERFSAQQFPDLHSELNLSSLELGDSALYFCASSVQTGPLHEQYFGPGTRLTVT.

This clonotype was seen at least ten times. This rearrangement joins TRBV12-3 or TRBV12-4 to TRBJ1-3; 7 positions agree with TRBD1. The CDR3 loop spans 21 amino acids. The J segment lost 0 bases and the V segment lost 3 bases, leaving 20 bases of the junction unmatched. Written as DNA, the CDR3 is TGTGCCAGCAGTTTGGTTCGGGGGGCGAAAGTAGGGGGCTACTCTGGAAACACCATATATTTT. This encodes CASSLVRGAKVGGYSGNTIYF.

This clonotype was seen at least ten times. The chain links TRBV7-8 to TRBJ2-5; 11 nucleotides match TRBD2. Per germline, CDR1 SGHVS and CDR2 FQNEAQ. After removal of 6 bases from V and 0 bases from J, the junction contained 6 bases not matched to a gene. The CDR3 is 16 amino acids. Here the CDR3 reads CASRDTSGGYQETQYF. CDR3 sequence (DNA): TGTGCCAGCAGGGATACTAGCGGGGGCTACCAAGAGACCCAGTACTTC.

CDR3 nucleotide sequence: TGCGCCAGCAGCGACGGGGTCGCTGGGGCCAACGTCCTGACTTTC. Amino acid sequence: CASSDGVAGANVLTF. The chain combines TRBV4-1 with TRBJ2-6; possibly TRBD2 for D (5 bases). Per the germline V gene, CDR1 is MGHRA and CDR2 is YSYEKL. The CDR3 consists of 15 residues. Trimming cost V 5 bases and J 2 bases, with 10 bases left between them.

This clonotype was seen more than once but under ten times. CDR3 residues: CASSRGGAGEQYF. DNA of the CDR3: TGTGCCAGCAGCCGCGGGGGAGCGGGCGAGCAGTACTTC. The V call is TRBV4-2, the J call TRBJ2-7; TRBD2 agrees at 7 bases. In germline, CDR1 is LGHNA, CDR2 YNFKEQ. After removal of 4 bases from V and 6 bases from J, the junction contained 6 bases not matched to a gene. The CDR3 is 13 amino acids.

This clonotype was picked up a small number of times. The chain carries TRBV5-6 and TRBJ1-5, with D unclear. The CDR3 sequence is 13 residues long. Per the germline V gene, CDR1 is SGHDT and CDR2 is YYEEEE. V lost 1 base, J lost 7 bases, and 9 bases lay in between. In nucleotides, the CDR3 is TGTGCCAGCAGCTTGCCCGGGGAGCAGCCCCAGCATTTT. Translated, it gives CASSLPGEQPQHF. Looking up the rest from reference TRBV5-6 and TRBJ1-5 gives the full variable domain: DAGVTQSPTHLIKTRGQQVTLRCSPKSGHDTVSWYQQALGQGPQFIFQYYEEEERQRGNFPDRFSGHQFPNYSSELNVNALLLGDSALYLCASSLPGEQPQHFGDGTRLSIL.

There are a few counts of this clonotype. The V and J genes are TRBV2 and TRBJ2-1, with D perhaps matching TRBD1 (6 bases). The V end was cut by 1 base, the J end by 3 bases, with 10 bases between. Germline CDR1 and CDR2: SNHLY and FYNNEI. This CDR3 has 15 amino acids. In DNA form, the CDR3 reads TGTGCCAGCAGTGAAGAAGGGACAATCTACAATGAGCAGTTCTTC. Translating gives CASSEEGTIYNEQFF.

The gene calls are TRBV24-1 and TRBJ2-1; 11 nucleotides align to TRBD2. Losses at the gene ends were 4 bases for V and 7 bases for J; bases not matched to a gene: 5. The CDR3 runs to 15 residues. The germline gives CDR1 KGHDR, CDR2 SFDVKD. The CDR3 is CATSEPGLAVNEQFF. The CDR3 nucleotides are TGTGCCACCAGTGAACCGGGACTAGCGGTTAATGAGCAGTTCTTC.

This clonotype was picked up many times. The rearrangement links TRBV7-8 to TRBJ2-7; 7 positions agree with TRBD2. The V gene's germline CDR1 is SGHVS and CDR2 FQNEAQ. The ends lost 5 bases at V and 1 base at J; junction bases unmatched: 8. The CDR3 length is 15 residues. Here the CDR3 DNA reads TGTGCCAGCAGCCAAAATTCGGGGGGATCCTACGAGCAGTACTTC. It is translated as CASSQNSGGSYEQYF.

This clonotype occurred many times. The CDR3 region is CASRSPGGLRTEAFF. As DNA, the CDR3 is TGTGCCAGCAGGTCACCAGGGGGACTGCGGACTGAAGCTTTCTTT. The chain combines TRBV25-1 with TRBJ1-1, with 7 bases fitting TRBD1. Germline lookup yields CDR1 MGHDK and CDR2 SYGVNS. Unmatched junction bases numbered 12, after V lost 6 bases and J lost 5 bases. This CDR3 is built from 15 residues.

V usage is TRBV15 and J usage is TRBJ1-3; tentatively, D is TRBD1 (5 bases). This CDR3 contains 14 residues. The germline CDR1 and CDR2 sequences are LNHNV and YYDKDF (reference sequence). V lost 7 bases and J lost 5, with 15 bases in between. CDR3 DNA: TGTGCCACCAAACAGGACCGATCCCGAAACACCATATATTTT. It encodes CATKQDRSRNTIYF.

The V and J genes are TRBV29-1 and TRBJ2-3, with 11 nucleotides matching TRBD1. With 4 bases clipped from V and 1 base from J, the junction kept 7 bases outside the gene matches. This CDR3 is 16 amino acids long. CDR1 and CDR2 (germline): SQVTM, ANQGSEA. The CDR3 coding sequence is TGCAGCGTTGCCCGGACAGGGGGCTTGGGCACAGATACGCAGTATTTT. This gives the protein CSVARTGGLGTDTQYF.

The genes are TRBV19 and TRBJ1-1; D might be TRBD1 (5 bases). CDR3 size: 12 residues. Trimming cost V 4 bases and J 4 bases, with 7 bases left between them. CDR1 is LNHDA, CDR2 SQIVND, per germline (reference sequence). The CDR3 DNA is TGTGCCAGTAGTAATCAGGGCACTGAAGCTTTCTTT. This codes for CASSNQGTEAFF.

In its sample, this clonotype was seen many times. The chain's CDR3 is CASSMGDRVNTGELFF. Written as DNA, the CDR3 is TGTGCCAGTAGTATGGGGGACAGGGTCAACACCGGGGAGCTGTTTTTT. The chain carries TRBV19 and TRBJ2-2, with 9 bases that match TRBD1. V lost 3 bases and J lost 2; bases outside the gene matches: 4. The V gene's germline CDR1 is LNHDA and CDR2 SQIVND (reference sequence). The CDR3 extends over 16 amino acids.

The chain is built from TRBV4-2 and TRBJ2-5; D is ambiguous. CDR1 is LGHNA and CDR2 is YNFKEQ in the germline V gene. Trimming removed 8 bases from V and 1 base from J, with 8 bases in between. The CDR3 has 12 amino acids. The CDR3 loop reads CASHTSQETQYF. The CDR3 DNA reads TGTGCCAGCCACACCTCCCAAGAGACCCAGTACTTC.